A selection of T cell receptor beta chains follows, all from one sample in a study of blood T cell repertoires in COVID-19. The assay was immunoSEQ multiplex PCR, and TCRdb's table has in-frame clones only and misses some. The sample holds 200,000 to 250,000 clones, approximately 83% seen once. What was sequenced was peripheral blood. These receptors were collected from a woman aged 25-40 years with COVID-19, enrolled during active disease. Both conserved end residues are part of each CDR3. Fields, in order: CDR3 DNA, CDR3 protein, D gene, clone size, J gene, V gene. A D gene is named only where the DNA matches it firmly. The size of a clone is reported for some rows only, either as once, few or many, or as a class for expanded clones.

cdr3_nt: TGTGCCAGCAGCGTAGACGTAAGCGGGAACACAGATACGCAGTATTTT
cdr3_aa: CASSVDVSGNTDTQYF
d_call: TRBD2
clone_size: .
j_call: TRBJ2-3
v_call: TRBV9

cdr3_nt: TGTGCCAGCAGTGACAGGGGACGTGGCTACACCTTC
cdr3_aa: CASSDRGRGYTF
d_call: .
clone_size: once
j_call: TRBJ1-2
v_call: TRBV2

cdr3_nt: TGTGCCAGCAGCTTAATTACTAGCGGGAGCTTGGGCACAGATACGCAGTATTTT
cdr3_aa: CASSLITSGSLGTDTQYF
d_call: TRBD2
clone_size: .
j_call: TRBJ2-3
v_call: TRBV5-5

cdr3_nt: TGTGCCAGCAGCTTGGCGGGGGAGCAGTACTTC
cdr3_aa: CASSLAGEQYF
d_call: .
clone_size: once
j_call: TRBJ2-7
v_call: TRBV5-4

cdr3_nt: TGTGCCAGCAGCAAGGGACAGGGGGCCCACGAGCAGTACTTC
cdr3_aa: CASSKGQGAHEQYF
d_call: TRBD1
clone_size: .
j_call: TRBJ2-7
v_call: TRBV7-9

cdr3_nt: TGTGCCAGCAGCCAAGGCCTAGCGGGGGGAAGGAGGAATGAGCAGTTCTTC
cdr3_aa: CASSQGLAGGRRNEQFF
d_call: TRBD2
clone_size: .
j_call: TRBJ2-1
v_call: TRBV3-1/TRBV3-2

cdr3_nt: TGTGCCAGCAGGGGCCAAGGGACAGGCGGTAATTCACCCCTCCACTTT
cdr3_aa: CASRGQGTGGNSPLHF
d_call: TRBD1
clone_size: .
j_call: TRBJ1-6
v_call: TRBV3-1/TRBV3-2

cdr3_nt: TGTGCCAGCTCACCCGGGACAGGATCCTACGAGCAGTACTTC
cdr3_aa: CASSPGTGSYEQYF
d_call: TRBD1
clone_size: .
j_call: TRBJ2-7
v_call: TRBV18

cdr3_nt: TGTGCCAGCAGCCTCGGGACTAGCGGCCGCTCCTACAATGAGCAGTTCTTC
cdr3_aa: CASSLGTSGRSYNEQFF
d_call: TRBD2
clone_size: .
j_call: TRBJ2-1
v_call: TRBV5-5

cdr3_nt: TGTGCCAGCAGCAAAGCAAGGGGCGTCGGTGAAAAACTGTTTTTT
cdr3_aa: CASSKARGVGEKLFF
d_call: .
clone_size: .
j_call: TRBJ1-4
v_call: TRBV21-1

cdr3_nt: TGTGCCAGCAGTGGGACTAGCGGGGGGAATGAGCAGTTCTTC
cdr3_aa: CASSGTSGGNEQFF
d_call: TRBD2
clone_size: .
j_call: TRBJ2-1
v_call: TRBV2

cdr3_nt: TGTGCCAGCAGCTCGACCGAGGGGGGCAATCAGCCCCAGCATTTT
cdr3_aa: CASSSTEGGNQPQHF
d_call: .
clone_size: many
j_call: TRBJ1-5
v_call: TRBV7-9

cdr3_nt: TGTGCTAGTGCCAACACAAGGGGGGGCTGGGAGACCCAGTACTTC
cdr3_aa: CASANTRGGWETQYF
d_call: .
clone_size: .
j_call: TRBJ2-5
v_call: TRBV12-5

cdr3_nt: TGTGCCACCAGCAGAGATGGGCAGGGGATGTCGACTGAAGCTTTCTTT
cdr3_aa: CATSRDGQGMSTEAFF
d_call: .
clone_size: .
j_call: TRBJ1-1
v_call: TRBV15

cdr3_nt: TGCAGTGCTAGTCCCACAGGGGGCAACAATCAGCCCCAGCATTTT
cdr3_aa: CSASPTGGNNQPQHF
d_call: TRBD1
clone_size: .
j_call: TRBJ1-5
v_call: TRBV20-1

cdr3_nt: TGTGCCAGCAGCCACAGGGGTCGGAGACCGAACACTGAAGCTTTCTTT
cdr3_aa: CASSHRGRRPNTEAFF
d_call: .
clone_size: .
j_call: TRBJ1-1
v_call: TRBV21-1

cdr3_nt: TGCGCCAGCAGCCTTGAAGGGGGGGTGGCCGGGGAGCTGTTTTTT
cdr3_aa: CASSLEGGVAGELFF
d_call: .
clone_size: .
j_call: TRBJ2-2
v_call: TRBV4-3

cdr3_nt: TGTGCCAGCACCTCCGGTACACTAGCGGGAGCAGGTGAGCAGTTCTTC
cdr3_aa: CASTSGTLAGAGEQFF
d_call: TRBD2
clone_size: once
j_call: TRBJ2-1
v_call: TRBV11-2

cdr3_nt: TGTGCCAGCAGTTACAGCGGGAGCCGGCAGGTAGAGACCCAGTACTTC
cdr3_aa: CASSYSGSRQVETQYF
d_call: TRBD2
clone_size: .
j_call: TRBJ2-5
v_call: TRBV6-5

cdr3_nt: TGTGCCAGCAGCAAACAGGGGGCCGGGACTGAAGCTTTCTTT
cdr3_aa: CASSKQGAGTEAFF
d_call: TRBD1
clone_size: .
j_call: TRBJ1-1
v_call: TRBV3-1/TRBV3-2

cdr3_nt: TGTGCCAGCAGCTTAGATGGTAGCGGGATTCGGTACGAGCAGTACTTC
cdr3_aa: CASSLDGSGIRYEQYF
d_call: TRBD2
clone_size: .
j_call: TRBJ2-7
v_call: TRBV11-2

cdr3_nt: TGTGCCAGCAGCCCCGGCGGTTACGAGCAGTACTTC
cdr3_aa: CASSPGGYEQYF
d_call: .
clone_size: .
j_call: TRBJ2-7
v_call: TRBV6-2/TRBV6-3

cdr3_nt: TGTGCCAGCAGCCCCCAGGGCCATGGCTACACCTTC
cdr3_aa: CASSPQGHGYTF
d_call: .
clone_size: .
j_call: TRBJ1-2
v_call: TRBV7-9

cdr3_nt: TGTGCCAGCAGCCTATACCGGGGCACTGAAGCTTTCTTT
cdr3_aa: CASSLYRGTEAFF
d_call: .
clone_size: few
j_call: TRBJ1-1
v_call: TRBV7-9

cdr3_nt: TGTGCCAGCAGCGTAGTAGGAGAGACGGCGACAGATACGCAGTATTTT
cdr3_aa: CASSVVGETATDTQYF
d_call: .
clone_size: .
j_call: TRBJ2-3
v_call: TRBV9

cdr3_nt: TGTGCCAGCAGCTTAGCTAGCGGGGGGACCGGGGAGCTGTTTTTT
cdr3_aa: CASSLASGGTGELFF
d_call: TRBD2
clone_size: .
j_call: TRBJ2-2
v_call: TRBV5-4

cdr3_nt: TGTGCCAGCAGCGATCTACAGGGTACACCCCTCCACTTT
cdr3_aa: CASSDLQGTPLHF
d_call: .
clone_size: .
j_call: TRBJ1-6
v_call: TRBV6-5

cdr3_nt: TGTGCCAGCAGCCTCCTGCCAGGGGAGACCCAGTACTTC
cdr3_aa: CASSLLPGETQYF
d_call: .
clone_size: .
j_call: TRBJ2-5
v_call: TRBV7-3

cdr3_nt: TGTGCCAGCAGCTTAACAGGGAGACATGGCTACACCTTC
cdr3_aa: CASSLTGRHGYTF
d_call: .
clone_size: .
j_call: TRBJ1-2
v_call: TRBV5-4

cdr3_nt: TGCGCCAGCAGCCAAGAATCCCCAGGGTTCGAGACCCAGTACTTC
cdr3_aa: CASSQESPGFETQYF
d_call: .
clone_size: .
j_call: TRBJ2-5
v_call: TRBV4-1

cdr3_nt: TGTGCCAGCAGCTTTAGGGTGACTAGCGGGAGGGGTAATGAGCAGTTCTTC
cdr3_aa: CASSFRVTSGRGNEQFF
d_call: .
clone_size: once
j_call: TRBJ2-1
v_call: TRBV12-1

cdr3_nt: TGTGCCAGCAGCCCTACTAGCGGTCGCGGAGATACGCAGTATTTT
cdr3_aa: CASSPTSGRGDTQYF
d_call: TRBD2
clone_size: .
j_call: TRBJ2-3
v_call: TRBV13

cdr3_nt: TGTGCCAGCAGCGCGGGGGGGCCCTACAATGAGCAGTTCTTC
cdr3_aa: CASSAGGPYNEQFF
d_call: TRBD2
clone_size: .
j_call: TRBJ2-1
v_call: TRBV6-5

cdr3_nt: TGTGCCAGTAGTATGGGACTCTATGAGCAGTTCTTC
cdr3_aa: CASSMGLYEQFF
d_call: .
clone_size: .
j_call: TRBJ2-1
v_call: TRBV19

cdr3_nt: TGTGCCAGCAGCCCGCCGAGGGCGGGGGGCCTTCTGCAGACCCAGTACTTC
cdr3_aa: CASSPPRAGGLLQTQYF
d_call: TRBD2
clone_size: .
j_call: TRBJ2-5
v_call: TRBV7-2

cdr3_nt: TGTGCCAGTAGCCAATGGGGGACAGGGACCGACCGCTATGGCTACACCTTC
cdr3_aa: CASSQWGTGTDRYGYTF
d_call: TRBD1
clone_size: few
j_call: TRBJ1-2
v_call: TRBV19

cdr3_nt: TGTGCCAGTAGGGGGACAGGGCATAGTAATGCCTATGGCTACACCTTC
cdr3_aa: CASRGTGHSNAYGYTF
d_call: TRBD1
clone_size: .
j_call: TRBJ1-2
v_call: TRBV19

cdr3_nt: TGTGCCAGTAGTACGACCGGGTCCTACACTGAAGCTTTCTTT
cdr3_aa: CASSTTGSYTEAFF
d_call: .
clone_size: .
j_call: TRBJ1-1
v_call: TRBV19

cdr3_nt: TGCGCCAGCAGCTCCTCGGGACTAGCGGGATACAATGAGCAGTTCTTC
cdr3_aa: CASSSSGLAGYNEQFF
d_call: TRBD2
clone_size: .
j_call: TRBJ2-1
v_call: TRBV5-1

cdr3_nt: TGTGCCAGCAGCCCCTCTAGCGGGGTCAACACCGGGGAGCTGTTTTTT
cdr3_aa: CASSPSSGVNTGELFF
d_call: TRBD2
clone_size: .
j_call: TRBJ2-2
v_call: TRBV9

cdr3_nt: TGTGCCAGCACTAGAGATCGAACAGGGGGAATCTACAATGAGCAGTTCTTC
cdr3_aa: CASTRDRTGGIYNEQFF
d_call: TRBD1
clone_size: .
j_call: TRBJ2-1
v_call: TRBV27

cdr3_nt: TGTGCCAGCAGCGCCCGGGGGGTCAGCAATCAGCCCCAGCATTTT
cdr3_aa: CASSARGVSNQPQHF
d_call: .
clone_size: once
j_call: TRBJ1-5
v_call: TRBV6-5

cdr3_nt: TGTGCCAGCAGCCAAGCGGGAAGGATTGAGCAGTACTTC
cdr3_aa: CASSQAGRIEQYF
d_call: .
clone_size: .
j_call: TRBJ2-7
v_call: TRBV14

cdr3_nt: TGTGCCAGTAGTATTGGGACAGGGGGCATCAATCAGCCCCAGCATTTT
cdr3_aa: CASSIGTGGINQPQHF
d_call: TRBD1
clone_size: .
j_call: TRBJ1-5
v_call: TRBV19

cdr3_nt: TGTGCCAGCAGCGATCCCGTGAGCCCTAGCGGGAGGATCGAGCAGTTCTTC
cdr3_aa: CASSDPVSPSGRIEQFF
d_call: TRBD2
clone_size: .
j_call: TRBJ2-1
v_call: TRBV9

cdr3_nt: TGTGCCAGCTCCCTAGGGGTCGGCCACTACGAGCAGTACTTC
cdr3_aa: CASSLGVGHYEQYF
d_call: .
clone_size: .
j_call: TRBJ2-7
v_call: TRBV27

cdr3_nt: TGTGCCAGCAGTTCGCGGGCCGGGGGCTACACCTTC
cdr3_aa: CASSSRAGGYTF
d_call: .
clone_size: .
j_call: TRBJ1-2
v_call: TRBV12-3/TRBV12-4

cdr3_nt: TGTGCCAGCAGCGGACTAGCGGGGGGAGTCGGCACAGATACGCAGTATTTT
cdr3_aa: CASSGLAGGVGTDTQYF
d_call: TRBD2
clone_size: once
j_call: TRBJ2-3
v_call: TRBV5-4

cdr3_nt: TGTGCCAGCAGTAACCAAGGGACTAGCGTCAACAATGAGCAGTTCTTC
cdr3_aa: CASSNQGTSVNNEQFF
d_call: TRBD2
clone_size: .
j_call: TRBJ2-1
v_call: TRBV27

cdr3_nt: TGCGCCAGCAGCCTCTCCCCGACAGGGGTCACAGATACGCAGTATTTT
cdr3_aa: CASSLSPTGVTDTQYF
d_call: TRBD1
clone_size: .
j_call: TRBJ2-3
v_call: TRBV5-1

cdr3_nt: TGCGCCAGCAGCCAAGATGCCAGGGGATACTATGGCTACACCTTC
cdr3_aa: CASSQDARGYYGYTF
d_call: .
clone_size: .
j_call: TRBJ1-2
v_call: TRBV4-3